This T cell receptor beta chain was captured by sequencing in a study of cytomegalovirus exposure and HLA in healthy donors. Points on this clone: Its antigen is undetermined.

PCR involved 60 Vbeta and 13 Jbeta primers. Libraries were prepared by immunoSEQ multiplex PCR; TCRdb keeps only in-frame clonotypes and omits some of them. Of approximately 120,000 clones in the sample, 60% to 85% are singletons; the top ten hold approximately 1.3%. Overall study results and limits: Most CMV-associated TCR beta chains were later found to appear HLA-restricted.

V was clipped by 4 bases and J by 6 bases, with 16 bases between them. CDR1 is MDHEN, CDR2 SYDVKM, per germline. The CDR3 spans 14 residues. V and J are TRBV28 and TRBJ2-7; TRBD1 might be the D (6 bases). The clonotype comes from a female donor in good health and CMV-seronegative. The source material was PBMCs. In nucleotides, the CDR3 is TGTGCCAGCAGTTCCCCCTCGTGGGGGCGCGAGCAGTACTTC. It is translated as CASSSPSWGREQYF.